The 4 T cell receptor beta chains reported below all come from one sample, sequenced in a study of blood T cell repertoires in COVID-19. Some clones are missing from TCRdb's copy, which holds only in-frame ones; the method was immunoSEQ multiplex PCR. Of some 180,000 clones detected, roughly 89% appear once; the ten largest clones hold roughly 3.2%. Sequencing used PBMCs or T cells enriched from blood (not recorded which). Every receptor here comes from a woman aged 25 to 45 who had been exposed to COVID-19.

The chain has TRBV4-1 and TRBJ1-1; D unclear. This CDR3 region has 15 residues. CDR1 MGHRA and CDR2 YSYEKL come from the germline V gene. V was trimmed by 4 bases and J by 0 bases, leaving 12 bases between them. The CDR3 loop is CASSPGQFMNTEAFF. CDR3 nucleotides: TGCGCCAGCAGCCCAGGCCAGTTTATGAACACTGAAGCTTTCTTT.

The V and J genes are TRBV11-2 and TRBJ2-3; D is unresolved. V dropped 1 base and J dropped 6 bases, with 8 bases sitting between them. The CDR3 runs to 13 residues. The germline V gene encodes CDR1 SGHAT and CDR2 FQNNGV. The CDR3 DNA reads TGTGCCAGCAGCTTAGTACGGGTGGATACGCAGTATTTT. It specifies CASSLVRVDTQYF.

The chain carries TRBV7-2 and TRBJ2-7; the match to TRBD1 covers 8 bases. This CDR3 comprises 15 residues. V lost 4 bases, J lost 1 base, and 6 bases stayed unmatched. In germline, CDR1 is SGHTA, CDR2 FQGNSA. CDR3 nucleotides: TGTGCCAGCAGCTCTTCGACAGGGGCATCCTACGAGCAGTACTTC. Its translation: CASSSSTGASYEQYF.

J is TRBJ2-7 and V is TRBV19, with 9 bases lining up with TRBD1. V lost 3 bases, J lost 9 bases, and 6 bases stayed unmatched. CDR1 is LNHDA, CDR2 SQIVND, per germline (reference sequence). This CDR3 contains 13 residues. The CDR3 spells CASSITGTGMQYF. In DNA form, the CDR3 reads TGTGCCAGTAGTATCACCGGGACAGGGATGCAGTACTTC.